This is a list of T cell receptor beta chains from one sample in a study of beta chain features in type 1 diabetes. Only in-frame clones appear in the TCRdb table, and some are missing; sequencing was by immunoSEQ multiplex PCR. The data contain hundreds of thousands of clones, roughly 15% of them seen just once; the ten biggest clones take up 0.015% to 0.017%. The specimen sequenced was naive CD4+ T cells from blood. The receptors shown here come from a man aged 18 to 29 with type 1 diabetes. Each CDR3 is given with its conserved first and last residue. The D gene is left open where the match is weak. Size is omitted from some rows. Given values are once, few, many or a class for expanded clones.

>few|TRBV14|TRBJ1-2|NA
CASSQERGPGYTF
TGTGCCAGCAGCCAAGAAAGAGGGCCCGGCTACACCTTC
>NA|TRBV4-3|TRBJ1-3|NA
CASSQDRGNTIYF
TGCGCCAGCAGCCAAGATCGGGGAAACACCATATATTTT
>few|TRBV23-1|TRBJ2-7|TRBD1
CASSQRRTGLSEQYF
TGCGCCAGCAGTCAACGCAGGACAGGGCTGAGCGAGCAGTACTTC
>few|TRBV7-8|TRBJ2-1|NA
CASSSFGQNLYNEQFF
TGTGCCAGCAGCTCTTTCGGACAGAACCTTTACAATGAGCAGTTCTTC
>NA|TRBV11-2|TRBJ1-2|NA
CASSLISGGYTF
TGTGCCAGCAGCTTAATCTCCGGTGGCTACACCTTC
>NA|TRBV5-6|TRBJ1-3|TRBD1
CASSLVWADRGSGNTIYF
TGTGCCAGCAGCTTGGTCTGGGCGGACAGGGGGTCCGGAAACACCATATATTTT
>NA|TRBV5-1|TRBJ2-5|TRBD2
CASTTGLAGVETQYF
TGCGCCAGCACGACCGGACTAGCGGGAGTAGAGACCCAGTACTTC
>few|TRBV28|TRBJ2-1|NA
CASSRTSYLNEQFF
TGTGCCAGCAGTAGGACATCCTACCTCAATGAGCAGTTCTTC
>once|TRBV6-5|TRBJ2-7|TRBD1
CASSKGTGSSYEQYF
TGTGCCAGCAGTAAGGGGACAGGGAGCTCCTACGAGCAGTACTTC
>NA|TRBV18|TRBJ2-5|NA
CASSPQGLETQYF
TGTGCCAGCTCGCCCCAGGGGTTAGAGACCCAGTACTTC
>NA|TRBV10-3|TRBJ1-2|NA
CAITRDADYGYTF
TGTGCCATCACCAGGGATGCGGACTATGGCTACACCTTC
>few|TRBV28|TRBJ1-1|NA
CASGLGRGSTEAFF
TGTGCCAGCGGCTTGGGGAGGGGAAGCACTGAAGCTTTCTTT
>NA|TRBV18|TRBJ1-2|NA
CATPGAPPFYGYTF
TGTGCCACCCCGGGAGCACCGCCCTTCTATGGCTACACCTTC
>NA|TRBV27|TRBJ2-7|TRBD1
CASSRSGTGAYEQYF
TGTGCCAGCAGTAGGTCCGGGACAGGGGCCTACGAGCAGTACTTC
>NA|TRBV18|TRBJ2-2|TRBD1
CASSPRTGDNTGELFF
TGTGCCAGCTCACCGCGAACAGGGGACAACACCGGGGAGCTGTTTTTT
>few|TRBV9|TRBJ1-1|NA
CASSVDERTEAFF
TGTGCCAGCAGCGTAGACGAGCGCACTGAAGCTTTCTTT
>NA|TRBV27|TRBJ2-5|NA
CASTQAGANQETQYF
TGTGCCAGCACCCAGGCTGGGGCGAACCAAGAGACCCAGTACTTC